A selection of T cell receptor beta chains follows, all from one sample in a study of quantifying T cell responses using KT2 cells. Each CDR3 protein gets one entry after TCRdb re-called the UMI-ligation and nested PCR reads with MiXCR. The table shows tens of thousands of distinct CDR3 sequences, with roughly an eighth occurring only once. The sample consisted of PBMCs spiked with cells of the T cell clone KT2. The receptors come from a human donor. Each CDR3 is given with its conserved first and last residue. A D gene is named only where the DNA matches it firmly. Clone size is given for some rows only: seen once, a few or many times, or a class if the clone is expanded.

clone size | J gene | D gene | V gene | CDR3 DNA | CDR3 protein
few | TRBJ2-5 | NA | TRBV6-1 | TGTGCCTCTGCGACAGGCGGCCTCCAAGAGACCCAGTACTTC | CASATGGLQETQYF
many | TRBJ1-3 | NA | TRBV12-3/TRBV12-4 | TGTGCCAGCAGTTTGCAGGGGCCCTCTGGAAACACCATATATTTT | CASSLQGPSGNTIYF
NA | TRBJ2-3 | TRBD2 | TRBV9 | TGTGCCAGCAGCGTAGACCCCACTAGCGGGAGGGCCGGCGATACGCAGTATTTT | CASSVDPTSGRAGDTQYF
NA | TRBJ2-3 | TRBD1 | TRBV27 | TGTGCCAGCAGTTTATCTCGCGGGACAGGGAGCACAGATACGCAGTATTTT | CASSLSRGTGSTDTQYF
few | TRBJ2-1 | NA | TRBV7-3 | TGTGCCAGCAGAGCCGGGAGTAACGCCGTTGAGCAGTTCTTC | CASRAGSNAVEQFF
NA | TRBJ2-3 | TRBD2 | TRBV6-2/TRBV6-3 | TGTGCCAGCAGTGGACTAGCGGAACATTCTACAGATACGCAGTATTTT | CASSGLAEHSTDTQYF
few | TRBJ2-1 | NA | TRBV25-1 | TGTGCCAGCAGTGAACCGACGTCCGGGCAACACAATGAGCAGTTCTTC | CASSEPTSGQHNEQFF
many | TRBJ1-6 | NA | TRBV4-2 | TGTGCCAGCAGCCCACAAAAAGCGAACGGTAATTCACCCCTCCACTTT | CASSPQKANGNSPLHF
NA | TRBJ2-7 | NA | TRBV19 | TGTGCCAGTAGTATGGGAGGCGGGGATACCTACGAGCAGTACTTC | CASSMGGGDTYEQYF
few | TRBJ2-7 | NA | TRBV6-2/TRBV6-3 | TGTGCCAGCAGGGATTTACAGTACGAGCAGTACTTC | CASRDLQYEQYF
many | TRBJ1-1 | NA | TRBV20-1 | TGCAGTGCCCGAGGCGGTTCCAACACTGAAGCTTTCTTT | CSARGGSNTEAFF
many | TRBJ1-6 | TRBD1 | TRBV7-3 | TGTGCCAGCAGCCCCGGGACAGCAAATTCACCCCTCCACTTT | CASSPGTANSPLHF
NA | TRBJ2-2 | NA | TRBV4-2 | TGTGCCAGCAGCCAACTGACCCCAGCCGGGGAGCTGTTTTTT | CASSQLTPAGELFF
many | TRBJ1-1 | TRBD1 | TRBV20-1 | TGCAGTGCTCCCCGGACAGGGCTAGGAAACACTGAAGCTTTCTTT | CSAPRTGLGNTEAFF
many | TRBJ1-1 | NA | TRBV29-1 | TGCAGCGTTGAAGCGGGGGGTGAAGCTTTCTTT | CSVEAGGEAFF
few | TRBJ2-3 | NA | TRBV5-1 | TGCGCCAGCAGCTTACAGTTCGTGTCTAGCACAGATACGCAGTATTTT | CASSLQFVSSTDTQYF
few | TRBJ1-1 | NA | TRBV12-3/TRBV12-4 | TGTGCCAGCAGTCCTCAGAGATCTTTGAGGAAAGTGAACACTGAAGCTTTCTTT | CASSPQRSLRKVNTEAFF
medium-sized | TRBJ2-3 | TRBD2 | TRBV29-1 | TGCAGCGTTGCCCTAGCGGGAGGCACAGATACGCAGTATTTT | CSVALAGGTDTQYF
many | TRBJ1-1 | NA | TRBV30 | TGTGCCTGGAGTATGGGAACCCACCAGAACACTGAAGCTTTCTTT | CAWSMGTHQNTEAFF
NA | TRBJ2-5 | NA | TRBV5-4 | TGTGCCAGCAGCTTCACTAGGACTCAAGAGACCCAGTACTTC | CASSFTRTQETQYF
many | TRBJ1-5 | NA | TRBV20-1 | TGCAGTGCTAGAGATTTCGAGACCACCAATCAGCCCCAGCATTTT | CSARDFETTNQPQHF
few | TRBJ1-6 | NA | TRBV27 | TGTGCCAGGCCCACGGCCCGCCGCTCCTATAATTCACCCCTCCACTTT | CARPTARRSYNSPLHF
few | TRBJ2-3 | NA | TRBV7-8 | TGTGCCAGCAATTTCGGTGGGGACCCCACAGATACGCAGTATTTT | CASNFGGDPTDTQYF
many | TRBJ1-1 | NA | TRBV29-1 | TGCAGCGTTGGTGAACTCCACGGAGGCACTGAAGCTTTCTTT | CSVGELHGGTEAFF
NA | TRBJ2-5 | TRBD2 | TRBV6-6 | TGTGCCAGCATTCCTAGCGGGAGGGCGGGGACCCAGTACTTC | CASIPSGRAGTQYF
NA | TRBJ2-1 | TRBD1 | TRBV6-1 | TGTGCCAGCAGTGAAGGGACAGGGGGTTACAATGAGCAGTTCTTC | CASSEGTGGYNEQFF
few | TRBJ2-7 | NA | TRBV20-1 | TGCAGTGCTAGTTACTTAGCCCAGGGGGGCTACGAGCAGTACTTC | CSASYLAQGGYEQYF
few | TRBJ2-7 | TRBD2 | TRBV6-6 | TGTGCCAGCAGTTACAGCGGGGGGATGATGGACGAGCAGTACTTC | CASSYSGGMMDEQYF
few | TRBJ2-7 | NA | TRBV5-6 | TGTGCCAGCAGCTTCGGCAACGAGCAGTACTTC | CASSFGNEQYF
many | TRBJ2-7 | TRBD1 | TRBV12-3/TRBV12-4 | TGTGCCAGCGGGACAGGGCACTACGAGCAGTACTTC | CASGTGHYEQYF
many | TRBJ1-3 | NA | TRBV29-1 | TGCAGCGTTGGTACTGGAAACACCATATATTTT | CSVGTGNTIYF
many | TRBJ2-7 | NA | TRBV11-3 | TGTGCCAGCAGCTTTTTACAGAGTAGCTCCTACGAGCAGTACTTC | CASSFLQSSSYEQYF
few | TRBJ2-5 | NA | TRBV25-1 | TGTGCCAGCAGTGAGTTTCAAGAGACCCAGTACTTC | CASSEFQETQYF
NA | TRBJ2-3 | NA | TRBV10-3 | TGTGCCATCAGTGAGCCGACTACGCTCAGCACAGATACGCAGTATTTT | CAISEPTTLSTDTQYF
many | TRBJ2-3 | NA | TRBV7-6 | TGTGCCAGCAAGCGGGCCCTCTCCACAGATACGCAGTATTTT | CASKRALSTDTQYF
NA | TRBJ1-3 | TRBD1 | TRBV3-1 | TGTGCCAGCAGCCGGGACAGGGAAGCTGGAAACACCATATATTTT | CASSRDREAGNTIYF
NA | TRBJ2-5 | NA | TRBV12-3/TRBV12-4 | TGTGCCAGCAGCCCCCTAGGCGTGGGGCAAGAGACCCAGTACTTC | CASSPLGVGQETQYF